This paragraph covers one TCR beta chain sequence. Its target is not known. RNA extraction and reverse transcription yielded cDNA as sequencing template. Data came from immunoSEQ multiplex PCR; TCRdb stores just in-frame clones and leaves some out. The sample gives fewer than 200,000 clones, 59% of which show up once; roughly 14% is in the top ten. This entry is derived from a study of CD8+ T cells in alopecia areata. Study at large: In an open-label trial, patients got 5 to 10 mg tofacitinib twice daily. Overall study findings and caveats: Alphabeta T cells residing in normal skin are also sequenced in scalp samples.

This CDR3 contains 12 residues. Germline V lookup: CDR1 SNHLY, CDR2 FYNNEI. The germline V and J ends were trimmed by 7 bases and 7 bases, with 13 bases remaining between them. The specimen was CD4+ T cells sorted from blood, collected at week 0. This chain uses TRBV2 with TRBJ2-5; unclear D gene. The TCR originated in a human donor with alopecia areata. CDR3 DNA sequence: TGTGCCAGCATGGTTAACCTCCGGACCCAGTACTTC. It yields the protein CASMVNLRTQYF.